A single sample gave rise to the 19 T cell receptor beta chains below, sequenced in a study of Ad26.COV2.S vaccination and SARS-CoV-2 variants. Method: immunoSEQ multiplex PCR; TCRdb's copy keeps in-frame clones and lacks some. The sample lists approximately 410,000 clones, around nine tenths occurring once. Treatment noted: 15 to 20 received Ad26.COV2.S at low or high dose, single or two shots; a few received placebo; per-sample allocation not given. It was on day 63 after the first vaccine or placebo injection that samples were taken. The material was peripheral blood, obtained in a trial of Ad26.COV2.S vaccine versus placebo. Every receptor here comes from a person between 18 and 60 years old who received the Ad26.COV2.S COVID-19 vaccine or a placebo.

This chain uses TRBV6-5 with TRBJ2-7; D is possibly TRBD2 (7 bases). The CDR3 loop spans 14 amino acids. CDR1 and CDR2 from the germline V gene are MNHEY and SVGAGI. Trimming shortened V by 6 bases and J by 4 bases, and 16 bases separated the two germline ends. As DNA, the CDR3 is TGTGCCAGCAGAGAGGGGGGGGTACTGTACGAGCAGTACTTC. Its translation: CASREGGVLYEQYF.

This rearrangement joins TRBV5-3 to TRBJ1-1; D is possibly TRBD1 (6 bases). TRBV5-3 is treated as an ORF (open reading frame) with a function not yet certain. This CDR3 contains 16 residues. V lost 4 bases and J lost 4, with 20 bases in between. The CDR3 here is CARSGTGWGGVTEAFF. The CDR3 DNA reads as TGTGCCAGAAGCGGCACAGGGTGGGGGGGAGTCACTGAAGCTTTCTTT.

The chain recombines TRBV5-1 with TRBJ1-1; the match to TRBD1 covers 11 bases. The germline V gene encodes CDR1 SGHRS and CDR2 YFSETQ. This CDR3 has 16 residues. V shed 0 bases, J shed 7 bases, and the junction held 8 bases outside the gene matches. CDR3 protein: CASSLEWTGGYSEAFF. CDR3 DNA sequence: TGCGCCAGCAGCTTGGAATGGACAGGGGGCTACAGTGAAGCTTTCTTT. Full variable domain (remainder filled in from reference TRBV5-1 and TRBJ1-1): KAGVTQTPRYLIKTRGQQVTLSCSPISGHRSVSWYQQTPGQGLQFLFEYFSETQRNKGNFPGRFSGRQFSNSRSEMNVSTLELGDSALYLCASSLEWTGGYSEAFFGQGTRLTVV.

This clone was counted a few times. One end of the junction varies from germline; a read error may be responsible. The V gene is TRBV20-1, the J gene TRBJ2-1; D could derive from TRBD1 or TRBD2 (5 bases each). The V gene's germline CDR1 is DFQATT and CDR2 SNEGSKA (reference sequence). The CDR3 has 11 amino acids. DNA of the CDR3: TGCAGTGCGATAACCGGCCGGGGCATTGTCTTC. It translates to CSAITGRGIVF.

The chain uses TRBV24-1 and TRBJ2-2; TRBD2 matches 10 bases. The CDR3 runs 15 residues. Per the germline V gene, CDR1 is KGHDR and CDR2 is SFDVKD. V trimming: 5 bases; J trimming: 6 bases; junction bases outside the gene matches: 5. DNA for the CDR3: TGTGCCACCAGTGTGAGCGGGGGGGCCGCCGGGGAGCTGTTTTTT. Translated, it gives CATSVSGGAAGELFF.

The chain is built from TRBV6-4 and TRBJ2-1; TRBD2 matches 12 bases. V shed 6 bases, J shed 10 bases, and the junction held 7 bases outside the gene matches. The CDR3 covers 14 residues. Looked up from germline, CDR1 is MRHNA and CDR2 is SNTAGT. The CDR3 loop is CASRELAGGFEQFF. The CDR3, as DNA: TGTGCCAGCAGGGAACTAGCGGGGGGTTTCGAGCAGTTCTTC.

This chain links TRBV7-6 with TRBJ2-2, with 9 bases aligning to TRBD1. The CDR3 is made up of 16 amino acids. Losses at the gene ends were 5 bases for V and 4 bases for J; bases not matched to a gene: 8. Germline V gene data show CDR1 as SGHVS and CDR2 as FNYEAQ. The CDR3 DNA sequence: TGTGCCAGCAGCCTTCGGACAGGGGAAGGCACCGGGGAGCTGTTTTTT. Amino acids: CASSLRTGEGTGELFF.

The chain uses TRBV5-5 and TRBJ2-7; tentatively, D is TRBD1 (5 bases). There are 14 residues in the CDR3. Trimming removed 1 base from V and 3 bases from J, with 11 bases in between. Germline-derived CDR1 and CDR2 are SGHKS and YYEKEE (reference sequence). The CDR3 coding sequence is TGTGCCAGCAGCTTGTTAAGGACAAGCTACGAGCAGTACTTC. Translating it yields CASSLLRTSYEQYF. Full variable domain (rest looked up from reference TRBV5-5 and TRBJ2-7): DAGVTQSPTHLIKTRGQQVTLRCSPISGHKSVSWYQQVLGQGPQFIFQYYEKEERGRGNFPDRFSARQFPNYSSELNVNALLLGDSALYLCASSLLRTSYEQYFGPGTRLTVT.

The chain recombines TRBV19 with TRBJ1-3, with a possible D match to TRBD1 (5 bases). V shed 5 bases and J shed 2 bases, with 10 bases lying between them. CDR1 and CDR2 (germline): LNHDA, SQIVND (reference sequence). CDR3 size: 14 residues. The CDR3 loop reads CASSSGGAGNTIYF. Written as DNA, the CDR3 is TGTGCCAGTAGTTCCGGGGGTGCTGGAAACACCATATATTTT.

The chain is built from TRBV7-3 and TRBJ2-7; 10 bases are a match to TRBD2. V dropped 3 bases and J dropped 0; count of bases not matched to a gene: 2. Germline-derived CDR1 and CDR2 are SGHTA and FQGTGA. This CDR3 is 15 amino acids long. CDR3 in amino acids: CASSLSGGDSYEQYF. CDR3 in DNA: TGTGCCAGCAGCTTGAGCGGGGGGGACTCCTACGAGCAGTACTTC.

The chain has TRBV2 and TRBJ2-5; D gene ambiguous. The CDR3 is made up of 12 amino acids. Germline V gene sequence: CDR1 SNHLY, CDR2 FYNNEI. Trimming cost V 8 bases and J 3 bases, with 10 bases left between them. The chain's CDR3 is CASSRKKETQYF. CDR3 nucleotides: TGTGCCAGCTCGAGGAAGAAAGAGACCCAGTACTTC.

This clone was observed once. The chain combines TRBV4-3 with TRBJ2-1, with 7 bases that match TRBD2. The CDR3 totals 16 residues. The ends lost 0 bases at V and 6 bases at J; junction bases unmatched: 8. Germline CDR1 reads LGHNA; CDR2 reads YSLEER. The CDR3 DNA follows: TGCGCCAGCAGCCAAGATCGGGCCCCGGGAGGCAATGAGCAGTTCTTC. This sequence encodes CASSQDRAPGGNEQFF.

The rearrangement joins TRBV5-6 to TRBJ2-7; D gene unclear. CDR1 is SGHDT, CDR2 YYEEEE, per germline. CDR3 length equals 16 residues. V dropped 3 bases and J dropped 6 bases, with 22 bases sitting between them. For the CDR3, the DNA is TGTGCCAGCAGCTCGAACCCCAAGAGGATGAAGTTCGAGCAGTACTTC. This gives the protein CASSSNPKRMKFEQYF. Complete variable domain (other parts from reference TRBV5-6 and TRBJ2-7): DAGVTQSPTHLIKTRGQQVTLRCSPKSGHDTVSWYQQALGQGPQFIFQYYEEEERQRGNFPDRFSGHQFPNYSSELNVNALLLGDSALYLCASSSNPKRMKFEQYFGPGTRLTVT.

This rearrangement joins TRBV7-2 to TRBJ2-3; 10 nucleotides line up with TRBD2. Trimming removed 0 bases from V and 6 bases from J; junction bases left unmatched: 6. CDR1 SGHTA and CDR2 FQGNSA come from the germline V gene. The CDR3 runs to 16 residues. DNA for the CDR3: TGTGCCAGCAGCTTAGCGTCTAGCGGGGGCGGGGATACGCAGTATTTT. It is translated as CASSLASSGGGDTQYF.

This chain links TRBV6-5 with TRBJ1-5, with D unclear. This CDR3 has 15 residues. Germline values: CDR1 MNHEY, CDR2 SVGAGI. With 10 bases removed from V and 2 bases from J, the gap between germline ends came to 18 bases. CDR3 DNA sequence: TGTGCCACCGAGCGTGGCAGCTTTGGCAATCAGCCCCAGCATTTT. Amino acid sequence: CATERGSFGNQPQHF.

V is TRBV5-1 and J is TRBJ1-1, with 8 bases that match TRBD1. The CDR3 runs to 14 residues. CDR1 and CDR2 from the germline V gene are SGHRS and YFSETQ. The junction had 6 bases not matched to a gene; V was cut back by 4 bases and J by 4 bases. The CDR3 sequence: CASSTRQGITEAFF. The CDR3 DNA follows: TGCGCCAGCAGCACACGACAGGGGATCACTGAAGCTTTCTTT. The full variable domain, its missing parts supplied by reference TRBV5-1 and TRBJ1-1, is KAGVTQTPRYLIKTRGQQVTLSCSPISGHRSVSWYQQTPGQGLQFLFEYFSETQRNKGNFPGRFSGRQFSNSRSEMNVSTLELGDSALYLCASSTRQGITEAFFGQGTRLTVV.

The V gene is TRBV4-3, the J gene TRBJ2-7, with D maybe TRBD2 (5 bases). The CDR3 is made up of 14 amino acids. The V end lost 1 base, the J end lost 2 bases, and 9 bases lay between the germline ends. Germline values: CDR1 LGHNA, CDR2 YSLEER. CDR3 in DNA: TGCGCCAGCAGCCAAGCAAAGGGAGCCTACGAGCAGTACTTC. Translated, it gives CASSQAKGAYEQYF.

The J gene is TRBJ2-1, the V gene TRBV11-2; 10 nucleotides line up with TRBD2. Germline CDR1 and CDR2: SGHAT and FQNNGV. V shed 2 bases, J shed 7 bases, and the junction held 14 bases outside the gene matches. The CDR3 sequence is 18 residues long. This chain's CDR3 is CASSLNLASGGDLNEQFF. CDR3 nucleotides: TGTGCCAGCAGCTTAAATTTGGCTAGCGGGGGCGACCTTAATGAGCAGTTCTTC.

This sequence joins TRBV10-3 and TRBJ1-4; the D is unclear. Trimming cost V 4 bases and J 1 base, with 1 base left between them. CDR1 is ENHRY and CDR2 is SYGVKD in the germline V gene. The CDR3 consists of 12 residues. Written as DNA, the CDR3 is TGTGCCATCAGTGGAACTAATGAAAAACTGTTTTTT. Its protein product is CAISGTNEKLFF.